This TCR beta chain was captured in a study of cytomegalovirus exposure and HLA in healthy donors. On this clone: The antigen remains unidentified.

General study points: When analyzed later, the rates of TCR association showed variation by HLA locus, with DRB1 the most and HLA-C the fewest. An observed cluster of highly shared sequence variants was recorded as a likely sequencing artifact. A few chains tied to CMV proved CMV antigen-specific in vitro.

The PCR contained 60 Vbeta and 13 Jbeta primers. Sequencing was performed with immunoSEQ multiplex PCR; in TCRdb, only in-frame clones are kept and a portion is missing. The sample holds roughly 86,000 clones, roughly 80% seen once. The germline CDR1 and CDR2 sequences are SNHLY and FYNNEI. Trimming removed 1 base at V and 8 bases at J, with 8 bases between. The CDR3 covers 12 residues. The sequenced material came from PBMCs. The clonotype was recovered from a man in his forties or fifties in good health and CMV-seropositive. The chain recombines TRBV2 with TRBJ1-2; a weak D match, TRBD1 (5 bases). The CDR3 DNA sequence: TGTGCCAGCAGTGAAGTTAGGGGCGGCTACACCTTC. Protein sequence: CASSEVRGGYTF.